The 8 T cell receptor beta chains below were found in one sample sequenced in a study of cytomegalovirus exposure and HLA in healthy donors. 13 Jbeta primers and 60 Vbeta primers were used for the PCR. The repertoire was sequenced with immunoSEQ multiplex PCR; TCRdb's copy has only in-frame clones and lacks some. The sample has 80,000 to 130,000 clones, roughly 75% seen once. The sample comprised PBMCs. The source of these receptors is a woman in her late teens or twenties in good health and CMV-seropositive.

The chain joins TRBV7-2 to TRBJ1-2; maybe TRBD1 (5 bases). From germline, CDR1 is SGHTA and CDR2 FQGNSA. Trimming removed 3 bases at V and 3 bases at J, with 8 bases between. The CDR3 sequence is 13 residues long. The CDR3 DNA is TGTGCCAGCAGCTTGGGCAGGGACTATGGCTACACCTTC. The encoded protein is CASSLGRDYGYTF.

CDR3 amino acids: CASSPRGQETQYF. The CDR3 region has the DNA TGTGCCAGCAGCCCCCGGGGCCAAGAGACCCAGTACTTC. The V call is TRBV7-9, the J call TRBJ2-5; perhaps TRBD2 as D (5 bases). CDR1 is SEHNR, CDR2 FQNEAQ, per germline (reference sequence). CDR3 size: 13 residues. Trimming removed 5 bases from V and 1 base from J, with 8 bases in between.

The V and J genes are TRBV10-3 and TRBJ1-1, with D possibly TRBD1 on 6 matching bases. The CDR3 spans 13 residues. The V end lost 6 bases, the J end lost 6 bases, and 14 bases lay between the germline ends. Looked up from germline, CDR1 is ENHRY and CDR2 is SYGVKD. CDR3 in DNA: TGTGCCATCAGCCACAGGGTAAGAGCTGAAGCTTTCTTT. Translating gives CAISHRVRAEAFF.

In DNA form, the CDR3 reads TGTGCCAGCAGTAGAGCCGGGACAGGGGGCTCCTATGGCTACACCTTC. Protein product: CASSRAGTGGSYGYTF. The chain links TRBV28 to TRBJ1-2, with TRBD1 matching 12 bases. There are 16 residues in the CDR3. Per the germline V gene, CDR1 is MDHEN and CDR2 is SYDVKM. Germline trimming cut 5 bases from V and 4 bases from J; bases unmatched to any gene: 8.

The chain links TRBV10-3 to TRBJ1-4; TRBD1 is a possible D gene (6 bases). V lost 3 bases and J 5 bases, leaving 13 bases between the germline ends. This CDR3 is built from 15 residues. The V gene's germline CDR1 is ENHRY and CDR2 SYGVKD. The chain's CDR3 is CAISEGGRKNEKLFF. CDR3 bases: TGTGCCATCAGTGAAGGGGGACGGAAGAATGAAAAACTGTTTTTT.

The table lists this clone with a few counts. The CDR3 region has the DNA TGTGCCAGCAGTGAAACACCACAGAGCTCTTTCGATGGCTACACCTTC. It encodes CASSETPQSSFDGYTF. The V and J genes are TRBV6-4 and TRBJ1-2, with D unresolved. CDR1 is MRHNA, CDR2 SNTAGT, per germline. The length of the CDR3 is 16 residues. V lost 3 bases and J 6 bases, leaving 20 bases between the germline ends.

CDR3 in DNA: TGTGCCAGCTCACCACCGGGACTAGATACAGATACGCAGTATTTT. This sequence encodes CASSPPGLDTDTQYF. This chain joins TRBV18 and TRBJ2-3; TRBD2 aligns across 8 bases. This CDR3 has 15 residues. Germline lookup yields CDR1 KGHSH and CDR2 LQKENI. Trimming removed 0 bases from V and 3 bases from J; junction bases left unmatched: 2. Together with reference TRBV18 and TRBJ2-3, the CDR3 gives the full variable domain: NAGVMQNPRHLVRRRGQEARLRCSPMKGHSHVYWYRQLPEEGLKFMVYLQKENIIDESGMPKERFSAEFPKEGPSILRIQQVVRGDSAAYFCASSPPGLDTDTQYFGPGTRLTVL.

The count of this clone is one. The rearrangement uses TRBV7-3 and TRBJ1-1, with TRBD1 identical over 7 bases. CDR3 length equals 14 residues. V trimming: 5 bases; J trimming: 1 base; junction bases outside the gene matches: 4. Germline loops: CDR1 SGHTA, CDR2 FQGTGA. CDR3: CASSGGGGNTEAFF. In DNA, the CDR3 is TGTGCCAGCAGCGGAGGGGGCGGGAACACTGAAGCTTTCTTT.